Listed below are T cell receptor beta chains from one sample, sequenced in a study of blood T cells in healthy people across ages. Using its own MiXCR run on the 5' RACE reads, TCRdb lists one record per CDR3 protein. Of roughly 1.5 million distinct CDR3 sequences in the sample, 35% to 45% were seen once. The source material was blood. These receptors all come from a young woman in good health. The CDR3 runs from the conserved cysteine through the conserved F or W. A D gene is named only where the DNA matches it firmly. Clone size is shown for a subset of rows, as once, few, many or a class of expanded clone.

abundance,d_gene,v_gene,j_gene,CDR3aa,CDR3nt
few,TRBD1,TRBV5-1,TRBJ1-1,CASSSGQGRNTEAFF,TGCGCCAGCAGCTCCGGACAGGGGAGGAACACTGAAGCTTTCTTT
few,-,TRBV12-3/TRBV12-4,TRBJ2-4,CASSFYYQLLAKNIQYF,TGTGCCAGCAGTTTTTATTATCAGCTGCTAGCCAAAAACATTCAGTACTTC
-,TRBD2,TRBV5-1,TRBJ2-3,CASSLTGTSLDTQYF,TGCGCCAGCAGCCTAACCGGGACTAGTTTAGATACGCAGTATTTT
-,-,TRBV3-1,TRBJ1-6,CASSLPENSPLHF,TGTGCCAGCAGCCTCCCAGAAAATTCACCCCTCCACTTT
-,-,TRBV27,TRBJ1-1,CASSLTAGALNTEAFF,TGTGCCAGCAGTTTAACAGCAGGGGCACTGAACACTGAAGCTTTCTTT
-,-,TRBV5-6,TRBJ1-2,CASSPRERAYGYTF,TGTGCCAGCAGCCCCAGGGAAAGGGCCTATGGCTACACTTTC
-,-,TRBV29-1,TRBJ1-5,CSVEGSEGSSNQPQHF,TGCAGCGTTGAAGGTTCGGAGGGAAGTAGCAATCAGCCCCAGCATTTT
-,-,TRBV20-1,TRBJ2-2,CSAKAKLPRFGGELFF,TGCAGTGCGAAAGCGAAACTCCCTCGGTTTGGCGGGGAGCTGTTTTTT
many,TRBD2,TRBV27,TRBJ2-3,CASTRGGTDTQYF,TGTGCCAGCACGCGGGGGGGCACAGATACGCAGTATTTT
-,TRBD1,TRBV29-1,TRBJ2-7,CSVMGQGTSYEQYF,TGCAGCGTCATGGGACAGGGGACATCCTACGAGCAGTACTTC
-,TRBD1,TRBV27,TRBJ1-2,CASSGQGVVGHTF,TGTGCCAGCAGTGGACAGGGAGTGGTTGGCCACACCTTC
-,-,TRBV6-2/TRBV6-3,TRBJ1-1,CASSPGGLSPSTEAFF,TGTGCCAGCAGCCCGGGCGGATTGTCCCCTAGCACTGAAGCTTTCTTT
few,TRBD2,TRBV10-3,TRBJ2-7,CAIQRDVSYEQYF,TGTGCCATCCAGCGGGACGTCTCCTACGAGCAGTACTTC
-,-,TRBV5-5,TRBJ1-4,CASSLVTAAVGELFF,TGTGCCAGCAGCTTGGTGACTGCCGCGGTAGGTGAACTGTTTTTT
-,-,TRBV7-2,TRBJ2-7,CASSPDNGPYEQYF,TGTGCCAGCAGTCCCGACAACGGACCCTACGAGCAGTACTTC
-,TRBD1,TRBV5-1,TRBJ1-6,CASSSRTGGAYNSPLHF,TGCGCCAGCAGCTCTCGGACAGGGGGCGCCTATAATTCACCCCTCCACTTT
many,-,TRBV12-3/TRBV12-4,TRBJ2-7,CASSGENEQYF,TGTGCCAGCAGTGGCGAGAACGAGCAGTACTTC
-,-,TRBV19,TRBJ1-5,CASRPEQGEQPQHF,TGTGCCAGTAGACCGGAACAGGGAGAGCAGCCCCAGCATTTT
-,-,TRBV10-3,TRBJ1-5,CAISEDIGNQPQHF,TGTGCCATCAGTGAGGACATAGGCAATCAGCCCCAGCATTTT
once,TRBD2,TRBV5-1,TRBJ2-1,CASQGGTSGYNEQFF,TGCGCCAGCCAAGGAGGGACTAGCGGTTACAATGAGCAGTTCTTC
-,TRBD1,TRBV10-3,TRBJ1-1,CAISEGQGAATEAFF,TGTGCCATTAGTGAGGGACAGGGAGCGGCCACTGAAGCTTTCTTT
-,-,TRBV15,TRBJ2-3,CATSRGGAITDTQYF,TGTGCCACCAGCAGAGGCGGTGCCATCACAGATACGCAGTATTTT
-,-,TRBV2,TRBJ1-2,CASTGTSNYGYTF,TGTGCCAGTACCGGGACGTCCAACTATGGCTACACCTTC
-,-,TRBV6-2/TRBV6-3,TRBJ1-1,CASSYGRREAFF,TGTGCCAGCAGTTACGGGCGGAGAGAAGCTTTCTTT
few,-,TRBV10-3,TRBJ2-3,CAIRPEGLGTQYF,TGTGCCATCAGGCCCGAGGGCTTGGGGACGCAGTATTTT
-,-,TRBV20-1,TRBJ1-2,CSASHLNYGYTF,TGCAGTGCCTCGCATTTAAACTATGGCTACACCTTC
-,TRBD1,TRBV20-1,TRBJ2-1,CSETGQLNNEQFF,TGCAGTGAGACGGGACAGCTGAACAATGAGCAGTTCTTC
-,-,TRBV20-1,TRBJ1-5,CSASDSQPQHF,TGCAGTGCTAGCGACTCTCAGCCCCAGCATTTT
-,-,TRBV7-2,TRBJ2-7,CASNNRNTDEQYF,TGTGCCAGCAACAACAGAAATACAGACGAGCAGTACTTC
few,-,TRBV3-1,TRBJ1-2,CASSQDLGLYTF,TGTGCCAGCAGCCAAGACCTGGGTCTCTACACCTTC
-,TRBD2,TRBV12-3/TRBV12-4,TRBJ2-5,CASSLRLAGGPHPNSQYF,TGTGCCAGCAGTCTAAGACTAGCGGGGGGGCCTCATCCGAATTCCCAGTACTTC
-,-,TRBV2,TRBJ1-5,CASKRGNQPQHF,TGTGCCAGCAAGCGGGGCAATCAGCCCCAGCATTTT
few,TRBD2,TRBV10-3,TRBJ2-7,CAIRAGAGSYEQYF,TGTGCCATCAGAGCGGGGGCTGGCTCCTACGAGCAGTACTTC
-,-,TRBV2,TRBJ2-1,CASSERLANYNEQFF,TGTGCCAGCAGTGAACGGTTGGCCAACTACAATGAGCAGTTCTTC
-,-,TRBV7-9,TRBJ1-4,CASSDLTSAVGHSEKLFF,TGTGCCAGCAGCGATCTTACATCGGCGGTGGGACATAGTGAAAAACTGTTTTTT
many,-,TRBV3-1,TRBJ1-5,CASSQGNQPQHF,TGTGCCAGCAGCCAGGGAAATCAGCCCCAGCATTTT
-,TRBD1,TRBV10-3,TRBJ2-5,CAIRATGQETQYF,TGTGCCATCAGAGCGACAGGGCAAGAGACCCAGTACTTC
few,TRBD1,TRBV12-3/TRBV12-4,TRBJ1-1,CASSFRQGARTEAFF,TGTGCCAGCAGTTTCAGACAGGGGGCAAGAACTGAAGCTTTCTTT
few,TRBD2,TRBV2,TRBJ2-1,CASSVASGPNEQFF,TGTGCCAGCAGTGTGGCTAGCGGGCCAAATGAGCAGTTCTTC
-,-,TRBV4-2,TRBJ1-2,CASSQVSGETLSGYTF,TGTGCCAGCAGCCAAGTTTCGGGAGAAACCCTCTCCGGCTACACCTTC
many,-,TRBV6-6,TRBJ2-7,CASSYSGNSYEQYF,TGTGCCAGCAGTTACTCGGGTAACTCCTACGAGCAGTACTTC
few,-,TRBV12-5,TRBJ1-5,CASGYASRLSNQPQHF,TGTGCTAGTGGTTATGCGTCCCGACTTAGCAATCAGCCCCAGCATTTT
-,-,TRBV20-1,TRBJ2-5,CSAREGRDAKGTQYF,TGCAGTGCTAGAGAGGGCAGGGACGCTAAAGGGACCCAGTACTTC
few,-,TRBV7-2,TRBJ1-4,CASSANRATNEKLFF,TGTGCCAGCAGCGCCAACAGGGCAACTAATGAAAAACTGTTTTTT
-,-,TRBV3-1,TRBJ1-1,CASSRSSTGNTEAFF,TGTGCCAGCAGCCGATCCTCGACAGGGAACACTGAAGCTTTCTTT
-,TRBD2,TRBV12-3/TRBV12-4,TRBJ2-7,CASSFWSGVYNEQYF,TGTGCCAGCAGTTTTTGGAGCGGGGTCTACAATGAGCAGTACTTC
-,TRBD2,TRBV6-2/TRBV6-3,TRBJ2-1,CASRVSGNNEQFF,TGTGCCAGCCGGGTTAGCGGGAACAATGAGCAGTTCTTC
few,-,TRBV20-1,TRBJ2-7,CSAKTGRFDEQYF,TGCAGTGCTAAAACAGGGAGGTTCGACGAGCAGTACTTC
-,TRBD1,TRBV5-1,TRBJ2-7,CASGGQGLSEQYF,TGCGCCAGCGGGGGACAGGGCCTTTCAGAGCAGTACTTC
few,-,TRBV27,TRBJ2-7,CASRAGFSSYEQYF,TGTGCCAGCAGGGCGGGGTTTAGCTCCTACGAGCAGTACTTC
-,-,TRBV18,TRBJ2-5,CASAPNQETQYF,TGTGCCAGCGCACCGAATCAAGAGACCCAGTACTTC
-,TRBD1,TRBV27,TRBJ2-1,CASSIDRGSNEQFF,TGTGCCAGCAGTATTGACAGGGGGTCAAATGAGCAGTTCTTC
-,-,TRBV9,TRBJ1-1,CASSVTIDGNLNTEAFF,TGTGCCAGCAGCGTAACAATAGACGGCAACTTGAACACTGAAGCTTTCTTT
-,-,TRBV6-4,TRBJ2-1,CASSEKEYNEQFF,TGTGCCAGCAGTGAGAAGGAATACAATGAGCAGTTCTTC